Below, one TCR beta chain is given with its context. Its antigen is unidentified. The V gene's germline CDR1 is SGHRS and CDR2 YFSETQ. V lost 0 bases, J lost 8 bases, and 23 bases lay in between. This CDR3 contains 17 residues. It was with 60 Vbeta and 13 Jbeta primers that the PCR ran. TCRdb's copy holds only in-frame clones and misses some; the assay was immunoSEQ multiplex PCR. The data contain over 150,000 clones, almost 85% of them singletons. These data belong to a study of cytomegalovirus exposure and HLA in healthy donors. Study-level points and caveats: Sequencing likely generated an artifact that appeared as a cluster of highly shared sequence variants.

The TCR was taken from a girl between 10 and 17 years old in good health and CMV-seropositive. The specimen sequenced was PBMCs. This chain joins TRBV5-1 and TRBJ1-2; a possible D gene is TRBD1 (5 bases). This chain's CDR3 is CASSLGGEAPRRWGYTF. CDR3 nucleotide sequence: TGCGCCAGCAGCTTGGGAGGGGAGGCACCGAGGCGGTGGGGCTACACCTTC.